The sample holds many counts of the clone carrying this TCR beta chain. The data stem from a study of T-cell reconstitution after alpha-beta-depleted transplantation in children. TCRbeta library preparation incorporated unique molecular identifiers. MiXCR, applied by TCRdb to the PCR reads, yields one record per CDR3 protein. The sample holds hundreds of thousands of distinct CDR3 sequences, approximately 16% seen once. Germline CDR1 and CDR2: DFQATT and SNEGSKA (reference sequence). Deletions cut 4 bases from V and 7 bases from J, with 8 bases between. The CDR3 length is 12 residues. The chain links TRBV20-1 to TRBJ1-6; D not resolved. The specimen comprised PBMCs from the stem cell graft donor, sampled from the stem cell graft. The clonotype comes from a human donor who donated a stem cell graft to a child with acute myeloid leukemia. CDR3 coding DNA: TGCAGTGCTAAACAGAACAATTCACCCCTCCACTTT. Encoded protein: CSAKQNNSPLHF.